A single sample gave rise to the 20 T cell receptor beta chains below, sequenced in a study of technical replicates of blood from several donors. The method was immunoSEQ multiplex PCR; TCRdb's version includes in-frame clones alone and lacks a portion of them. This sample carries approximately 99,000 clones, approximately 96% of them seen once, and the ten largest clones take 0.3% to 0.45%. Input material: T cells isolated from PBMCs. These receptors originate from a human donor in good health.

The chain couples TRBV7-9 to TRBJ1-2, with TRBD1 matching over 8 bases. This CDR3 is built from 16 residues. V was clipped by 1 base and J by 6 bases; unmatched bases: 10. Germline loops: CDR1 SEHNR, CDR2 FQNEAQ (reference sequence). CDR3 DNA: TGTGCCAGCAGCTTAGACGCCGGGACAGGCGACGATGGCTACACCTTC. Residues: CASSLDAGTGDDGYTF. The full variable domain, completed using reference TRBV7-9 and TRBJ1-2, is DTGVSQNPRHKITKRGQNVTFRCDPISEHNRLYWYRQTLGQGPEFLTYFQNEAQLEKSRLLSDRFSAERPKGSFSTLEIQRTEQGDSAMYLCASSLDAGTGDDGYTFGSGTRLTVV.

The CDR3 spells CASSYRDIPYEQYF. The CDR3, as DNA: TGTGCCAGCAGCTACAGGGACATACCCTACGAGCAGTACTTC. This rearrangement joins TRBV7-9 to TRBJ2-7; possibly TRBD1 for D (6 bases). The CDR3 has 14 amino acids. V lost 4 bases and J 2 bases, leaving 12 bases between the germline ends. Germline V gene lookup returns CDR1 SEHNR and CDR2 FQNEAQ (reference sequence).

The chain uses TRBV29-1 and TRBJ2-1, with 7 bases fitting TRBD1. This CDR3 has 14 residues. The V gene's germline CDR1 is SQVTM and CDR2 ANQGSEA. Unmatched junction bases numbered 5, after V lost 2 bases and J lost 4 bases. This CDR3 reads CSVERGQMYNEQFF. The CDR3 coding sequence is TGCAGCGTTGAAAGGGGACAGATGTACAATGAGCAGTTCTTC.

This clone has just one count. This chain uses TRBV6-6 with TRBJ1-2; 7 bases are shared with TRBD1. V lost 7 bases, J lost 4 bases, and 6 bases stayed unmatched. The CDR3 is made up of 13 amino acids. Germline V gene sequence: CDR1 MNHNY, CDR2 SVGAGI (reference sequence). The CDR3 nucleotides are TGTGCCAGCAATAGGGACAGCGGCTATGGCTACACCTTC. Protein: CASNRDSGYGYTF.

This clone showed up just a few times. The chain combines TRBV7-9 with TRBJ2-1; 8 nucleotides match TRBD2. The CDR3 has 18 residues. The germline CDR1 and CDR2 sequences are SEHNR and FQNEAQ (reference sequence). V lost 5 bases, J lost 3 bases, and 15 bases stayed unmatched. The CDR3 is CASSKGISGNVIYNEQFF. CDR3 DNA sequence: TGTGCCAGCAGCAAGGGGATTAGCGGGAACGTTATCTACAATGAGCAGTTCTTC.

The V and J genes are TRBV6-1 and TRBJ1-4, with D unresolved. V was clipped by 0 bases and J by 11 bases, with 7 bases between them. The germline V gene has CDR1 MNHNS and CDR2 SASEGT. This CDR3 spans 12 amino acids. This chain's CDR3 is CASSEAQEKLFF. The CDR3 DNA reads TGTGCCAGCAGTGAAGCTCAAGAGAAACTGTTTTTT.

V is TRBV7-9 and J is TRBJ1-3; 11 nucleotides agree with TRBD1. This CDR3 contains 15 residues. The germline gives CDR1 SEHNR, CDR2 FQNEAQ (reference sequence). Trimming took 6 bases from V and 0 from J; bases not matched to a gene: 1. The CDR3 DNA reads as TGTGCCAGCAGTGGGACAGGGGGCTCTGGAAACACCATATATTTT. Its translation is CASSGTGGSGNTIYF.

V usage is TRBV5-1 and J usage is TRBJ1-4; 7 nucleotides align to TRBD1. Germline V gives CDR1 SGHRS, CDR2 YFSETQ. The CDR3 loop spans 15 amino acids. Trimming at V came to 4 bases and at J to 0 bases, leaving 3 bases not matched to a gene. CDR3 bases: TGCGCCAGCAGCAATGGACAGGCAACTAATGAAAAACTGTTTTTT. Translating it yields CASSNGQATNEKLFF.

This chain uses TRBV15 with TRBJ1-2, with 9 bases that match TRBD1. The CDR3 contains 15 residues. Trimming at V came to 1 base and at J to 5 bases, leaving 5 bases not matched to a gene. Germline loops: CDR1 LNHNV, CDR2 YYDKDF (reference sequence). The CDR3 DNA reads TGTGCCACCAGCAGAGGCCCGACAGGGGGTTATGGCTACACCTTC. Protein product: CATSRGPTGGYGYTF.

The chain joins TRBV7-3 to TRBJ1-2; D not certain. The CDR3 runs 13 residues. Germline loops: CDR1 SGHTA, CDR2 FQGTGA. V gave up 5 bases and J gave up 8 bases, with 15 bases separating them. The CDR3 region has the DNA TGTGCCAGCAGCCCCATTGGTGGACTGGGCTACACCTTC. The encoded protein is CASSPIGGLGYTF.

This clone was counted once. This chain uses TRBV11-3 with TRBJ2-3; the D gene is possibly TRBD2 (5 bases). The V gene lost 4 bases and the J gene lost 0 bases, with 8 bases spanning the gap. The CDR3 runs 14 residues. Germline CDR1 is SGHNT and CDR2 is YENEEA. The CDR3 protein is CASSSGISTDTQYF. CDR3 DNA sequence: TGTGCCAGCAGCTCCGGGATAAGCACAGATACGCAGTATTTT.

The V call is TRBV7-2, the J call TRBJ2-7, with D possibly TRBD2 on 5 matching bases. The CDR3 has 12 amino acids. V was pared by 6 bases and J by 7 bases, with 13 bases between. Germline CDR1 is SGHTA and CDR2 is FQGNSA. The CDR3 protein is CASSTPGWEQYF. Written as DNA, the CDR3 is TGTGCCAGCAGTACCCCGGGGTGGGAGCAGTACTTC.

V gene TRBV25-1 combines with J gene TRBJ1-1; TRBD1 matches at 8 bases. The CDR3 has 15 amino acids. The V gene end was trimmed by 5 bases and the J gene end by 5 bases; junction bases not matched to a gene: 10. Germline V gives CDR1 MGHDK, CDR2 SYGVNS. The DNA of the CDR3 is TGTGCCAGCAGTAAACCGACAGGGGAGGATACTGAAGCTTTCTTT. Its protein product is CASSKPTGEDTEAFF.

The chain couples TRBV27 to TRBJ2-1, with 11 bases matching TRBD2. V shed 8 bases and J 2 bases; nucleotides not matched to a gene: 8. CDR1 is MNHEY, CDR2 SMNVEV, per germline (reference sequence). This CDR3 is built from 16 residues. The CDR3 spells CASVSATSGAYNEQFF. The CDR3 DNA follows: TGTGCCAGCGTTTCCGCGACTAGCGGGGCCTACAATGAGCAGTTCTTC.

V and J are TRBV29-1 and TRBJ2-1; 9 bases agree with TRBD1. Germline V gene sequence: CDR1 SQVTM, CDR2 ANQGSEA. CDR3 length: 14 amino acids. The V gene end was trimmed by 1 base and the J gene end by 8 bases; junction bases not matched to a gene: 6. The chain's CDR3 is CSVEGDRVLDEQFF. CDR3 coding DNA: TGCAGCGTTGAAGGGGACAGGGTACTAGATGAGCAGTTCTTC.

CDR3 amino acids: CASSLEGSSYEQYF. Written as DNA, the CDR3 is TGTGCCAGCAGTTTAGAGGGTAGCTCCTACGAGCAGTACTTC. The V gene is TRBV27, the J gene TRBJ2-7, with D possibly matching TRBD2 (5 bases). The CDR3 spans 14 residues. Trimming shortened V by 2 bases and J by 0 bases, and 8 bases separated the two germline ends. Germline assignment: CDR1 MNHEY and CDR2 SMNVEV (reference sequence).

This clone was recorded once. The CDR3 sequence is CASSLPGTGGTEAFF. The CDR3 coding sequence is TGCGCCAGCAGCCTGCCTGGAACAGGGGGTACTGAAGCTTTCTTT. V is TRBV4-1 and J is TRBJ1-1, with 8 bases aligning to TRBD1. The J segment lost 5 bases and the V segment lost 4 bases, leaving 9 bases of the junction unmatched. Germline V lookup: CDR1 MGHRA, CDR2 YSYEKL. This CDR3 is 15 amino acids long.

The CDR3 DNA is TGTGCCAGTAGTTCAGACAATGAGCAGTTCTTC. Translating gives CASSSDNEQFF. The chain uses TRBV19 and TRBJ2-1; no clear D. V was clipped by 5 bases and J by 5 bases, with 4 bases between them. The CDR3 has 11 residues. The V gene's germline CDR1 is LNHDA and CDR2 SQIVND (reference sequence).

The V gene is TRBV27, the J gene TRBJ2-3; tentatively, D is TRBD2 (6 bases). From germline, CDR1 is MNHEY and CDR2 SMNVEV (reference sequence). The V gene lost 5 bases and the J gene lost 0 bases, with 9 bases spanning the gap. The CDR3 length is 14 residues. CDR3 residues: CASSTGTSTDTQYF. The CDR3 DNA reads as TGTGCCAGCAGTACCGGGACTAGCACAGATACGCAGTATTTT.

The chain has TRBV5-1 and TRBJ1-3; D call uncertain. The CDR3 is 14 amino acids. Germline V lookup: CDR1 SGHRS, CDR2 YFSETQ. V was trimmed by 1 base and J by 15 bases, leaving 20 bases between them. CDR3 residues: CASSLSVGRELEYF. The CDR3 DNA sequence: TGCGCCAGCAGCTTGTCCGTGGGCCGGGAGCTAGAATATTTT.